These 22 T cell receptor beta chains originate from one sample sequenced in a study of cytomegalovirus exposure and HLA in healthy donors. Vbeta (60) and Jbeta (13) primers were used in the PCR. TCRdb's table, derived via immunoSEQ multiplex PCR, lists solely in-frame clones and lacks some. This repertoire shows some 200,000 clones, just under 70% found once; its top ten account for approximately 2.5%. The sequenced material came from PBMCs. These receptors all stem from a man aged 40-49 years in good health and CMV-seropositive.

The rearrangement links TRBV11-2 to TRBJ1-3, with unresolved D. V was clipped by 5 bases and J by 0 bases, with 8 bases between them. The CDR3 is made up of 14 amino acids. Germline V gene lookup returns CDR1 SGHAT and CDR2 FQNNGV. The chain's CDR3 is CASSHPGSGNTIYF. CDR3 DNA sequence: TGTGCCAGCAGCCACCCCGGCTCTGGAAACACCATATATTTT.

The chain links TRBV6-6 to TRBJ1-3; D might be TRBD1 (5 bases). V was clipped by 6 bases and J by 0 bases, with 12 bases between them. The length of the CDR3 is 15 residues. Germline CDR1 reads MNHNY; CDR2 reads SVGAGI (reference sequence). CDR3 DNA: TGTGCCAGCAGCCCCCGACAGAGCTCTGGAAACACCATATATTTT. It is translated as CASSPRQSSGNTIYF.

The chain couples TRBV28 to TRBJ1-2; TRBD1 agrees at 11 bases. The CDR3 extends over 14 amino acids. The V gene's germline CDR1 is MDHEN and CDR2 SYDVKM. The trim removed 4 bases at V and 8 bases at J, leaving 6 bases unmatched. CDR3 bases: TGTGCCAGCAGTTACGGACAGGGGGCTCGGGGCTACACCTTC. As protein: CASSYGQGARGYTF.

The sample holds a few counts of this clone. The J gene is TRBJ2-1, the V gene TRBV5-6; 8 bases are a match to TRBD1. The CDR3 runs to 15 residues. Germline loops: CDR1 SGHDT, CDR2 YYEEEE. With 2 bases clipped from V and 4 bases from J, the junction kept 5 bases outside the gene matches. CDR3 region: CASSFRQGYYNEQFF. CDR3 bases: TGTGCCAGCAGCTTCCGACAGGGGTATTACAATGAGCAGTTCTTC.

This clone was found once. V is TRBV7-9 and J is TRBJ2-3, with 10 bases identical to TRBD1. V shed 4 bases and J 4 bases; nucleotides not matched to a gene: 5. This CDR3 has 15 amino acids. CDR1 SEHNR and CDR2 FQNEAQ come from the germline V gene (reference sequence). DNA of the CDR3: TGTGCCAGCAGCTCTAGACAGGGGGCATCAGATACGCAGTATTTT. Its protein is CASSSRQGASDTQYF.

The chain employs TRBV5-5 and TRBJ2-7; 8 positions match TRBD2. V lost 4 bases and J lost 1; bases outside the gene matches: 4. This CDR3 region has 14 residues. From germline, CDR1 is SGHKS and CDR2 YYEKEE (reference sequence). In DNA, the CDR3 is TGTGCCAGCAGCCCGGGGGGGGTATCCTACGAGCAGTACTTC. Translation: CASSPGGVSYEQYF.

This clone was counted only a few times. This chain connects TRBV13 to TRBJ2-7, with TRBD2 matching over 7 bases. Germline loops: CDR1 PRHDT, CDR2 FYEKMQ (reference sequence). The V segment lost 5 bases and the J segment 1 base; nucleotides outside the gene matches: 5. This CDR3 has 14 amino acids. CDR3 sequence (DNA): TGTGCCAGCAGCCCGAGCGGGGAGTCCTACGAGCAGTACTTC. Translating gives CASSPSGESYEQYF. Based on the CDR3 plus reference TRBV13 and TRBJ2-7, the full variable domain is AAGVIQSPRHLIKEKRETATLKCYPIPRHDTVYWYQQGPGQDPQFLISFYEKMQSDKGSIPDRFSAQQFSDYHSELNMSSLELGDSALYFCASSPSGESYEQYFGPGTRLTVT.

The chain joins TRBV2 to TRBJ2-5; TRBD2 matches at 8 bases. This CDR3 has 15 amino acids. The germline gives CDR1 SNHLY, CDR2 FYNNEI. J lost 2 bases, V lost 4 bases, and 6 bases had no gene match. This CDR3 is CASSAWAGGQETQYF. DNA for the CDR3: TGTGCCAGCAGTGCGTGGGCGGGGGGTCAAGAGACCCAGTACTTC.

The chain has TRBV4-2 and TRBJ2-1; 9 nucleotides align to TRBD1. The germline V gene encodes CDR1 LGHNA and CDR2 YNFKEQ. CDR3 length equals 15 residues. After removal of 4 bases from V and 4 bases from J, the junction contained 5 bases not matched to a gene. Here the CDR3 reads CASSRGDRDYNEQFF. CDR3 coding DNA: TGTGCCAGCAGCCGAGGGGACAGGGATTACAATGAGCAGTTCTTC.

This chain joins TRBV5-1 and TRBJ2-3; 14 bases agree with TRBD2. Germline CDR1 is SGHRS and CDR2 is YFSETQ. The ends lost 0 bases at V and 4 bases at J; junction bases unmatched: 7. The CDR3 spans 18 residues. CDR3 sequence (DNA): TGCGCCAGCAGCTTGGGGAGACTAGCGGGGGGGCAGGCAGATACGCAGTATTTT. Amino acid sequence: CASSLGRLAGGQADTQYF.

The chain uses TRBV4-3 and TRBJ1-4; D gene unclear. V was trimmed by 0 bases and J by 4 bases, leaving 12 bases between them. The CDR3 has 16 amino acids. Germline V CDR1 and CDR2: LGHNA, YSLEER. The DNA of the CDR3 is TGCGCCAGCAGCCAAGATCCAGGATATATTAATGAAAAACTGTTTTTT. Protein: CASSQDPGYINEKLFF.

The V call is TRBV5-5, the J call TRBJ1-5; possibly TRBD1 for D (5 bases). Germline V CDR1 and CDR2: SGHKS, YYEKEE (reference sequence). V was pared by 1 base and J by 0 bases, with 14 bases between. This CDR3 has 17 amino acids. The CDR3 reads CASSLWGGVDSNQPQHF. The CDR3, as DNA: TGTGCCAGCAGCTTGTGGGGCGGGGTGGATAGCAATCAGCCCCAGCATTTT.

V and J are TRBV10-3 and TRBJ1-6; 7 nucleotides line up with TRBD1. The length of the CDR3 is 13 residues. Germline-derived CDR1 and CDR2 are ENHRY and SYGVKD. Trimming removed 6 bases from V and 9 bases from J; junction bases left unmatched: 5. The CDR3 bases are TGTGCCATCAGAACAGGGGACGGTTCACCCCTCCACTTT. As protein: CAIRTGDGSPLHF.

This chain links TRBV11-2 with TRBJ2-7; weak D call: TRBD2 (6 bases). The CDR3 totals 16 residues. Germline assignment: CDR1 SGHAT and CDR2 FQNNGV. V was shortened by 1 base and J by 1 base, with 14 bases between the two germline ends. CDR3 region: CASSLGEARPSYEQYF. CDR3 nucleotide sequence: TGTGCCAGCAGCTTAGGGGAGGCGAGACCATCCTACGAGCAGTACTTC. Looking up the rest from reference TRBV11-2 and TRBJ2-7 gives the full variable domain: EAGVAQSPRYKIIEKRQSVAFWCNPISGHATLYWYQQILGQGPKLLIQFQNNGVVDDSQLPKDRFSAERLKGVDSTLKIQPAKLEDSAVYLCASSLGEARPSYEQYFGPGTRLTVT.

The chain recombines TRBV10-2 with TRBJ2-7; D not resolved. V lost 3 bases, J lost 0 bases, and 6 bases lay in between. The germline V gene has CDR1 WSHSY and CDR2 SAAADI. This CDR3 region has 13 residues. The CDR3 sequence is CASSDRYSYEQYF. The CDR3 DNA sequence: TGCGCCAGCAGTGACAGGTACTCCTACGAGCAGTACTTC.

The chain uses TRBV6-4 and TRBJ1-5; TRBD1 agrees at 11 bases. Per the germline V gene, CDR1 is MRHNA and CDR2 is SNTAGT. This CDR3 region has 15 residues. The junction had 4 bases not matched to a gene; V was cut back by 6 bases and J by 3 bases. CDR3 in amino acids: CASRAGQGANQPQHF. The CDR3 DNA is TGTGCCAGCAGAGCCGGACAGGGGGCCAATCAGCCCCAGCATTTT.

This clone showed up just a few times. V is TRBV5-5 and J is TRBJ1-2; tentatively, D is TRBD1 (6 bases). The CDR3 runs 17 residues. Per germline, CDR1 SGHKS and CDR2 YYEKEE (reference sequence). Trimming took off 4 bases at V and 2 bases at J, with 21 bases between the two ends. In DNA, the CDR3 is TGTGCCAGCAGCCAAGATCTTAGGGCAGGGGCCAACTATGGCTACACCTTC. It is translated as CASSQDLRAGANYGYTF.

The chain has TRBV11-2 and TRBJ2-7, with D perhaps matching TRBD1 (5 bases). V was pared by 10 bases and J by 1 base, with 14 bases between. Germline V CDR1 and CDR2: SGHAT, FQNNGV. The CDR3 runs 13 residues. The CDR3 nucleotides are TGTGCCACCTCGCACCCAGGGTCCTACGAGCAGTACTTC. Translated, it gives CATSHPGSYEQYF.

CDR3 in DNA: TGTGCCAGCAGTGAAACTAGCGGGGGCACAGATACGCAGTATTTT. Translation gives CASSETSGGTDTQYF. This sequence joins TRBV6-4 and TRBJ2-3, with TRBD2 matching 10 bases. CDR1 and CDR2 (germline): MRHNA, SNTAGT. The CDR3 is 15 amino acids. Trimming took 3 bases from V and 1 from J; bases not matched to a gene: 1.

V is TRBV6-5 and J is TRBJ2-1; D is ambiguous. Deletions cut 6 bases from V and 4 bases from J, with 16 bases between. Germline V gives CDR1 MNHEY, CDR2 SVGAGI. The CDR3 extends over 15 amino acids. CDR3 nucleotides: TGTGCCAGCAGCCTAACCCGATCAGGATACAATGAGCAGTTCTTC. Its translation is CASSLTRSGYNEQFF.

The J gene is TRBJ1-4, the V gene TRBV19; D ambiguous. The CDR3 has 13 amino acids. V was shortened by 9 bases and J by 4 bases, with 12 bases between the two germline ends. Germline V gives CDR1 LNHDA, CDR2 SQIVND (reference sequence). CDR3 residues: CASGDLLNEKLFF. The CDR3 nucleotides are TGTGCCAGCGGAGACCTACTTAATGAAAAACTGTTTTTT.

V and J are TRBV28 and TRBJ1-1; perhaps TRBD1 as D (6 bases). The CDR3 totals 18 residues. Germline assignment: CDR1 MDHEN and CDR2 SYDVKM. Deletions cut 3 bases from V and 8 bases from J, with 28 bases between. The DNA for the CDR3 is TGTGCCAGCAGTTTTGATTGGGGGCACTTGGGGGGGGCTAGGGAAGCTTTCTTT. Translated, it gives CASSFDWGHLGGAREAFF. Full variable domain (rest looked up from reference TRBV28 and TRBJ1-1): DVKVTQSSRYLVKRTGEKVFLECVQDMDHENMFWYRQDPGLGLRLIYFSYDVKMKEKGDIPEGYSVSREKKERFSLILESASTNQTSMYLCASSFDWGHLGGAREAFFGQGTRLTVV.